A single sample is the source of the 22 T cell receptor beta chains below, sequenced in a study of blood T cell repertoires in COVID-19. Repertoires were generated with immunoSEQ multiplex PCR, while TCRdb's copy carries only in-frame clones and drops some. The sample lists some 150,000 clones; approximately 88% were seen once. Sequencing was carried out using PBMCs or T cells enriched from blood (not recorded which). The receptors were gathered from a woman aged 25 to 45 with acute COVID-19.

The genes are TRBV28 and TRBJ2-7; the match to TRBD1 covers 9 bases. V was clipped by 5 bases and J by 5 bases; unmatched bases: 10. CDR1 and CDR2 (germline): MDHEN, SYDVKM. This CDR3 is 15 amino acids long. CDR3 DNA: TGTGCCAGCAGTCCTGCCGGGACAGGGAATCACGAGCAGTACTTC. Translation: CASSPAGTGNHEQYF.

The chain couples TRBV7-3 to TRBJ2-6, with D maybe TRBD2 (5 bases). V lost 4 bases and J 0 bases, leaving 13 bases between the germline ends. The CDR3 extends over 17 amino acids. Germline CDR1 SGHTA, CDR2 FQGTGA. The DNA of the CDR3 is TGTGCCAGCAGCTCCTCGGGGAAAAGCTCTGGGGCCAACGTCCTGACTTTC. Translation: CASSSSGKSSGANVLTF.

The genes are TRBV5-1 and TRBJ2-7; 10 bases are a match to TRBD1. The germline V gene has CDR1 SGHRS and CDR2 YFSETQ. The CDR3 consists of 14 residues. The V and J ends lost 3 bases and 2 bases, in that order; junction bases with no gene match: 2. The CDR3 loop is CASSSGQGPYEQYF. CDR3 nucleotide sequence: TGCGCCAGCAGCTCGGGACAGGGGCCCTACGAGCAGTACTTC. Combining the CDR3 with reference TRBV5-1 and TRBJ2-7 gives the whole variable domain KAGVTQTPRYLIKTRGQQVTLSCSPISGHRSVSWYQQTPGQGLQFLFEYFSETQRNKGNFPGRFSGRQFSNSRSEMNVSTLELGDSALYLCASSSGQGPYEQYFGPGTRLTVT.

The chain couples TRBV6-5 to TRBJ2-1; possibly TRBD2 for D (6 bases). The CDR3 is made up of 11 amino acids. V dropped 2 bases and J dropped 12 bases, with 8 bases sitting between them. Germline CDR1 reads MNHEY; CDR2 reads SVGAGI. CDR3 region: CASSYGGGQFF. The CDR3 DNA sequence: TGTGCCAGCAGTTACGGGGGAGGGCAGTTCTTC.

The genes are TRBV4-1 and TRBJ2-1; no definite D call. Trimming shortened V by 1 base and J by 0 bases, and 13 bases separated the two germline ends. This CDR3 contains 17 residues. Germline-derived CDR1 and CDR2 are MGHRA and YSYEKL. The CDR3 protein is CASSQVLVFSSYNEQFF. The CDR3 region has the DNA TGCGCCAGCAGCCAAGTCCTAGTCTTTAGCTCCTACAATGAGCAGTTCTTC.

The chain is built from TRBV4-3 and TRBJ2-1; TRBD2 is a possible D gene (6 bases). The CDR3 is 15 residues long. Per the germline V gene, CDR1 is LGHNA and CDR2 is YSLEER. V lost 4 bases, J lost 8 bases, and 18 bases lay in between. The CDR3 nucleotides read TGCGCCAGCAGCCCTTCTAGCGCTGCCGGAGATGAGCAGTTCTTC. Its protein product is CASSPSSAAGDEQFF.

The chain recombines TRBV3-1 (or the pseudogene TRBV3-2) with TRBJ1-4; tentatively, D is TRBD1 (6 bases). CDR1 and CDR2 from the germline V gene are LGHDT and YNNKEL (reference sequence). Trimming left V 4 bases short and J 8 bases short, with 11 bases between. The CDR3 loop spans 13 amino acids. The CDR3: CASSRGPGEKLFF. The CDR3 DNA is TGTGCCAGCAGCCGGGGGCCGGGGGAAAAACTGTTTTTT.

This chain joins TRBV7-6 and TRBJ2-7, with 9 bases fitting TRBD1. This CDR3 has 16 amino acids. The trim removed 3 bases at V and 2 bases at J, leaving 8 bases unmatched. Looked up from germline, CDR1 is SGHVS and CDR2 is FNYEAQ. The CDR3: CASSLGQGTPPYEQYF. The CDR3 bases are TGTGCCAGCAGCTTGGGACAGGGCACCCCCCCCTACGAGCAGTACTTC.

The gene calls are TRBV28 and TRBJ2-7; 7 bases are a match to TRBD2. There are 15 residues in the CDR3. Germline CDR1 is MDHEN and CDR2 is SYDVKM. The V and J ends lost 5 bases and 3 bases, in that order; junction bases with no gene match: 10. The CDR3: CASSPPGEGRYEQYF. CDR3 DNA sequence: TGTGCCAGCAGTCCTCCGGGGGAGGGCCGCTACGAGCAGTACTTC. Complete variable domain (other parts from reference TRBV28 and TRBJ2-7): DVKVTQSSRYLVKRTGEKVFLECVQDMDHENMFWYRQDPGLGLRLIYFSYDVKMKEKGDIPEGYSVSREKKERFSLILESASTNQTSMYLCASSPPGEGRYEQYFGPGTRLTVT.

This chain links TRBV6-5 with TRBJ2-1, with a tentative D call TRBD1 (5 bases). V was trimmed by 4 bases and J by 5 bases, leaving 15 bases between them. Germline V CDR1 and CDR2: MNHEY, SVGAGI. This CDR3 has 15 residues. The CDR3 sequence is CASSLDQGTNNEQFF. As DNA, the CDR3 is TGTGCCAGCAGTTTGGACCAGGGAACAAACAATGAGCAGTTCTTC.

The chain employs TRBV30 and TRBJ1-4; unclear D gene. The V gene lost 3 bases and the J gene lost 5 bases, with 10 bases spanning the gap. The CDR3 loop spans 13 amino acids. CDR1 and CDR2 (germline): GTSNPN, SVGIG (reference sequence). The CDR3 sequence: CAWRARANEKLFF. CDR3 sequence (DNA): TGTGCCTGGAGGGCGAGGGCGAATGAAAAACTGTTTTTT.

This chain joins TRBV19 and TRBJ1-2, with 9 bases lining up with TRBD1. The CDR3 runs 15 residues. CDR1 and CDR2 (germline): LNHDA, SQIVND (reference sequence). V trimming: 5 bases; J trimming: 4 bases; junction bases outside the gene matches: 8. The CDR3 DNA is TGTGCCAGTAGTCCGGGACAGGGATTAGTCTATGGCTACACCTTC. Its translation: CASSPGQGLVYGYTF.

This sequence joins TRBV7-6 and TRBJ2-1; D call uncertain. Deletions cut 2 bases from V and 1 base from J, with 12 bases between. CDR1 is SGHVS, CDR2 FNYEAQ, per germline. The CDR3 is 16 residues long. The CDR3 loop reads CASSLFGGSSYNEQFF. The CDR3 DNA reads as TGTGCCAGCAGCTTATTTGGCGGCTCATCCTACAATGAGCAGTTCTTC.

CDR3 region: CASSLWGGAGELFF. In DNA, the CDR3 is TGTGCCAGCAGTTTATGGGGCGGGGCCGGGGAGCTGTTTTTT. The chain uses TRBV28 and TRBJ2-2; D is possibly TRBD2 (6 bases). Trimming cost V 0 bases and J 6 bases, with 8 bases left between them. The CDR3 is made up of 14 amino acids. Germline CDR1 and CDR2: MDHEN and SYDVKM.

The chain carries TRBV7-3 and TRBJ2-2; 9 bases map to TRBD2. V lost 2 bases to trimming and J lost 8 bases; unmatched junction nucleotides: 9. This CDR3 region has 16 residues. Looked up from germline, CDR1 is SGHTA and CDR2 is FQGTGA. Here the CDR3 reads CASSLVSGRSSGELFF. CDR3 coding DNA: TGTGCCAGCAGCTTAGTTAGCGGGAGATCGAGTGGGGAGCTGTTTTTT. The whole variable domain, filled in from reference TRBV7-3 and TRBJ2-2, reads GAGVSQTPSNKVTEKGKYVELRCDPISGHTALYWYRQSLGQGPEFLIYFQGTGAADDSGLPNDRFFAVRPEGSVSTLKIQRTERGDSAVYLCASSLVSGRSSGELFFGEGSRLTVL.

The chain couples TRBV7-3 to TRBJ2-2, with 9 bases identical to TRBD2. The V segment lost 2 bases and the J segment 5 bases; nucleotides outside the gene matches: 15. CDR1 SGHTA and CDR2 FQGTGA come from the germline V gene. The CDR3 sequence is 19 residues long. The CDR3 loop reads CASSLCWLAGSEFTGELFF. CDR3 DNA sequence: TGTGCCAGCAGCTTATGCTGGCTAGCGGGGTCTGAATTTACCGGGGAGCTGTTTTTT.

The chain joins TRBV5-1 to TRBJ2-5, with D possibly TRBD1 on 5 matching bases. The CDR3 is 13 residues long. CDR1 and CDR2 (germline): SGHRS, YFSETQ. Deletions cut 3 bases from V and 2 bases from J, with 8 bases between. The CDR3 reads CASSSQGQETQYF. CDR3 nucleotides: TGCGCCAGCAGCTCGCAGGGACAAGAGACCCAGTACTTC.

V is TRBV28 and J is TRBJ1-5, with unresolved D. Between the trimmed V and J ends, which lost 3 bases and 5 bases, there was a span of 5 bases. The CDR3 spans 12 residues. The V gene's germline CDR1 is MDHEN and CDR2 SYDVKM. CDR3: CASSFEDQPQHF. CDR3 DNA: TGTGCCAGCAGTTTCGAGGATCAGCCCCAGCATTTT.

About this clone itself: One end of the junction varies from germline; a read error may be responsible. Here the CDR3 reads CASSPVPGTGSETQYF. The CDR3 DNA reads as TGTGCTAGCAGCCCCGTCCCCGGGACAGGGTCGGAGACCCAGTACTTC. The chain carries TRBV7-7 and TRBJ2-5; 9 positions match TRBD1. This CDR3 is 16 amino acids long. The germline V gene encodes CDR1 SSHAT and CDR2 FNYEAQ (reference sequence).

The chain links TRBV13 to TRBJ2-6; D may be TRBD1 (5 bases). Trimming shortened V by 5 bases and J by 0 bases, and 11 bases separated the two germline ends. The length of the CDR3 is 16 residues. Germline values: CDR1 PRHDT, CDR2 FYEKMQ (reference sequence). CDR3 sequence: CASSKPGISGANVLTF. The CDR3 DNA sequence: TGTGCCAGCAGCAAACCAGGGATCTCTGGGGCCAACGTCCTGACTTTC.

This clone was seen once. The chain uses TRBV4-1 and TRBJ2-1; D is uncertain. CDR1 MGHRA and CDR2 YSYEKL come from the germline V gene. V lost 5 bases to trimming and J lost 0 bases, with 11 bases between them. This CDR3 spans 15 amino acids. The CDR3 spells CASSVTVRSYNEQFF. CDR3 nucleotide sequence: TGCGCCAGCAGCGTGACTGTCCGCTCCTACAATGAGCAGTTCTTC.

The gene calls are TRBV18 and TRBJ1-2, with D possibly TRBD1 on 6 matching bases. The germline V gene encodes CDR1 KGHSH and CDR2 LQKENI. The CDR3 extends over 14 amino acids. Trimming removed 2 bases from V and 4 bases from J, with 11 bases in between. This chain's CDR3 is CASSPGGDSYGYTF. The CDR3 nucleotides read TGTGCCAGCTCACCAGGGGGCGACTCCTATGGCTACACCTTC.